One and the same sample provided the 30 T cell receptor beta chains below, sequenced in a study of shared clonotypes between healthy human individuals. Assay: immunoSEQ multiplex PCR; the TCRdb copy retains only in-frame clones and omits some. The repertoire holds roughly 95,000 clones, with about 45% as singletons. Sequences were obtained from PBMCs. The receptors originated from a middle-aged woman in good health. Some clones in this sample may be carry-over from other donors' samples.

The chain employs TRBV6-5 and TRBJ2-7; TRBD2 agrees at 8 bases. Germline V CDR1 and CDR2: MNHEY, SVGAGI. The CDR3 runs to 14 residues. With 6 bases clipped from V and 0 bases from J, the junction kept 4 bases outside the gene matches. The CDR3 here is CASSPGLGSYEQYF. The CDR3 nucleotides are TGTGCCAGCAGCCCGGGACTAGGCTCCTACGAGCAGTACTTC.

This clone was seen only a few times. The chain links TRBV28 to TRBJ2-6, with D possibly matching TRBD2 (6 bases). This CDR3 is 15 amino acids long. The V gene's germline CDR1 is MDHEN and CDR2 SYDVKM. V was cut by 6 bases and J by 3 bases, with 12 bases left in between. This CDR3 is CASSAGSFGANVLTF. The DNA for the CDR3 is TGTGCCAGCAGCGCGGGATCGTTTGGGGCCAACGTCCTGACTTTC.

The chain is built from TRBV6-5 and TRBJ1-4; possible D gene TRBD1, 5 bases. Deletions cut 5 bases from V and 6 bases from J, with 10 bases between. This CDR3 region has 13 residues. The germline gives CDR1 MNHEY, CDR2 SVGAGI. The CDR3 DNA sequence: TGTGCCAGCAGTCGGAGGGACCATGAAAAACTGTTTTTT. This sequence encodes CASSRRDHEKLFF.

The chain joins TRBV25-1 to TRBJ1-2; no clear D gene. Deletions cut 3 bases from V and 8 bases from J, with 19 bases between. The CDR3 has 15 amino acids. Germline-derived CDR1 and CDR2 are MGHDK and SYGVNS. This CDR3 is CASSDLPTDHSGYTF. The CDR3, as DNA: TGTGCCAGCAGTGACCTTCCGACCGATCACAGCGGCTACACCTTC.

The chain joins TRBV7-2 to TRBJ1-2, with 7 bases fitting TRBD1. V shed 5 bases, J shed 4 bases, and the junction held 7 bases outside the gene matches. The CDR3 sequence is 14 residues long. The germline CDR1 and CDR2 sequences are SGHTA and FQGNSA. CDR3 DNA: TGTGCCAGCAGCGAGCGACAGGGCAGCTATGGCTACACCTTC. It translates to CASSERQGSYGYTF.

This chain links TRBV7-6 with TRBJ2-7; tentatively, D is TRBD1 (6 bases). CDR3 length: 15 amino acids. Germline V gene lookup returns CDR1 SGHVS and CDR2 FNYEAQ. The ends were cut back, 2 bases at V and 2 bases at J, with 13 bases in the middle. CDR3 sequence: CASSLNQGRAYEQYF. DNA for the CDR3: TGTGCCAGCAGCTTAAATCAGGGGCGTGCCTACGAGCAGTACTTC.

The rearrangement joins TRBV7-8 to TRBJ2-1; 8 bases fit TRBD1. The germline gives CDR1 SGHVS, CDR2 FQNEAQ. V trimming: 5 bases; J trimming: 3 bases; junction bases outside the gene matches: 6. The length of the CDR3 is 15 residues. CDR3 protein: CASSPSGTGYNEQFF. The DNA for the CDR3 is TGTGCCAGCAGCCCTTCCGGGACAGGCTACAATGAGCAGTTCTTC.

This clone was counted ten times or more. The gene calls are TRBV5-1 and TRBJ2-3; no firm D call. V was pared by 9 bases and J by 0 bases, with 17 bases between. Germline assignment: CDR1 SGHRS and CDR2 YFSETQ. The CDR3 runs to 15 residues. This CDR3 is CATTPYASSTDTQYF. Written as DNA, the CDR3 is TGCGCCACAACACCGTACGCCTCTAGCACAGATACGCAGTATTTT.

This sequence joins TRBV5-1 and TRBJ2-1, with a tentative D call TRBD2 (5 bases). The CDR3 is made up of 17 amino acids. Per the germline V gene, CDR1 is SGHRS and CDR2 is YFSETQ. V shed 0 bases and J shed 6 bases, with 19 bases lying between them. The CDR3 loop reads CASSLVALGSAINEQFF. For the CDR3, the DNA is TGCGCCAGCAGCTTGGTAGCGTTGGGGAGCGCGATCAATGAGCAGTTCTTC.

J is TRBJ1-5 and V is TRBV4-1, with 7 bases matching TRBD1. Germline CDR1 and CDR2: MGHRA and YSYEKL. Trimming at V came to 4 bases and at J to 7 bases, leaving 4 bases not matched to a gene. This CDR3 region has 13 residues. Here the CDR3 reads CASSPEGAQPQHF. CDR3 DNA sequence: TGCGCCAGCAGCCCGGAGGGGGCCCAGCCCCAGCATTTT.

This clone was counted between two and nine times. The rearrangement joins TRBV29-1 to TRBJ2-1, with D perhaps matching TRBD2 (6 bases). CDR1 SQVTM and CDR2 ANQGSEA come from the germline V gene. This CDR3 is 13 amino acids long. Between the trimmed V and J ends, which lost 6 bases and 7 bases, there was a span of 16 bases. CDR3 loop: CSVDPAGSNEQFF. DNA of the CDR3: TGCAGCGTGGACCCAGCGGGTAGTAATGAGCAGTTCTTC.

The chain recombines TRBV29-1 with TRBJ2-7; no firm D call. This CDR3 comprises 13 residues. The germline V gene has CDR1 SQVTM and CDR2 ANQGSEA. V was trimmed by 3 bases and J by 6 bases, leaving 15 bases between them. This chain's CDR3 is CSVDSAGSTEQYF. The CDR3 DNA follows: TGCAGCGTTGATTCGGCAGGCTCCACCGAGCAGTACTTC.

The V and J genes are TRBV10-2 and TRBJ2-7; D remains unclear. The germline CDR1 and CDR2 sequences are WSHSY and SAAADI. V lost 3 bases and J lost 1, with 16 bases in between. There are 16 residues in the CDR3. CDR3 loop: CASSDAGRRSSYEQYF. In DNA form, the CDR3 reads TGCGCCAGCAGTGATGCAGGTAGACGTTCTTCCTACGAGCAGTACTTC.

V and J are TRBV7-9 and TRBJ2-3; the D call may be TRBD1 or TRBD2 (5 bases each). Looked up from germline, CDR1 is SEHNR and CDR2 is FQNEAQ (reference sequence). The CDR3 sequence is 15 residues long. V was cut by 1 base and J by 5 bases, with 13 bases left in between. The chain's CDR3 is CASSLGGDERDTQYF. The CDR3 bases are TGTGCCAGCAGCTTAGGAGGGGACGAGAGAGATACGCAGTATTTT.

The genes are TRBV12-1 and TRBJ2-5; the table's D call, TRBD2, was not checked against the DNA. TRBV12-1 is shown as a pseudogene. The CDR3 is 17 amino acids. CDR3: CASSDASWIIVDETQYF. The CDR3, as DNA: TGTGCCAGCAGTGACGCTAGCTGGATCATCGTCGACGAGACCCAGTACTTC.

The chain recombines TRBV30 with TRBJ1-2; D is undetermined. Germline-derived CDR1 and CDR2 are GTSNPN and SVGIG (reference sequence). With 0 bases removed from V and 4 bases from J, the gap between germline ends came to 18 bases. CDR3 length: 16 residues. CDR3 bases: TGTGCCTGGAGTGTAAGTTCGCCCGGGATCCTCTATGGCTACACCTTC. The encoded protein is CAWSVSSPGILYGYTF.

This clone showed up many times. This CDR3 is also generated by other DNA sequences in the sample. V is TRBV7-3 and J is TRBJ2-1, with D perhaps matching TRBD2 (6 bases). V shed 6 bases and J shed 6 bases, with 12 bases lying between them. CDR1 and CDR2 (germline): SGHTA, FQGTGA. CDR3 length: 13 amino acids. CDR3 loop: CASSATSTNEQFF. The CDR3 DNA is TGTGCCAGCAGTGCCACTAGCACCAATGAGCAGTTCTTC. Combining the CDR3 with reference TRBV7-3 and TRBJ2-1 gives the whole variable domain GAGVSQTPSNKVTEKGKYVELRCDPISGHTALYWYRQSLGQGPEFLIYFQGTGAADDSGLPNDRFFAVRPEGSVSTLKIQRTERGDSAVYLCASSATSTNEQFFGPGTRLTVL.

The chain uses TRBV18 and TRBJ2-1; 9 positions agree with TRBD1. This CDR3 region has 18 residues. J gave up 5 bases and V 0 bases, and 11 bases lay outside the gene matches. CDR1 and CDR2 (germline): KGHSH, LQKENI. CDR3 in DNA: TGTGCCAGCTCACCACCTTGGGGTACAGGGGGCTTGGACAATGAGCAGTTCTTC. It encodes CASSPPWGTGGLDNEQFF.

In its sample, this clone is medium-sized. J is TRBJ2-1 and V is TRBV7-3, with 7 bases aligning to TRBD2. The germline gives CDR1 SGHTA, CDR2 FQGTGA. The V segment lost 3 bases and the J segment 5 bases; nucleotides outside the gene matches: 10. There are 16 residues in the CDR3. DNA of the CDR3: TGTGCCAGCAGCTTCAACCCGGGAGGAAGGGACAATGAGCAGTTCTTC. This sequence encodes CASSFNPGGRDNEQFF.

The CDR3 bases are TGTGCCAGCGGAAGACAGCTGGGGGAGACCCAGTACTTC. Protein: CASGRQLGETQYF. The chain uses TRBV6-6 and TRBJ2-5; possible D gene TRBD1, 5 bases. Germline CDR1 reads MNHNY; CDR2 reads SVGAGI (reference sequence). The CDR3 covers 13 residues. V lost 8 bases to trimming and J lost 5 bases, with 15 bases between them.

For the CDR3, the DNA is TGTGCCAGCAGTTTGACTAGCGGCCTACTTTACGAGCAGTACTTC. Translation gives CASSLTSGLLYEQYF. This chain connects TRBV2 to TRBJ2-5, with 9 nucleotides matching TRBD2. The J call may be faulty, since TRBJ2-7 better matches the DNA end. This CDR3 contains 15 residues. CDR1 and CDR2 (germline): SNHLY, FYNNEI.

This clone was observed a handful of times. This chain links TRBV29-1 with TRBJ2-1; 10 bases map to TRBD2. The J segment lost 12 bases and the V segment lost 1 base, leaving 9 bases of the junction unmatched. The germline gives CDR1 SQVTM, CDR2 ANQGSEA. The CDR3 has 14 residues. The CDR3 sequence: CSVEGLAGEKRQFF. The CDR3 bases are TGCAGCGTTGAAGGGCTAGCGGGAGAAAAAAGGCAGTTCTTC.

The V gene is TRBV4-1, the J gene TRBJ1-5; D gene uncertain. This CDR3 spans 16 amino acids. Trimming left V 1 base short and J 6 bases short, with 16 bases between. The V gene's germline CDR1 is MGHRA and CDR2 YSYEKL. CDR3 region: CASSQGTRGSSQPQHF. The CDR3 DNA reads TGCGCCAGCAGCCAAGGGACGAGAGGGAGTAGTCAGCCCCAGCATTTT.

The V and J genes are TRBV29-1 and TRBJ2-6, with D unclear. The germline V gene encodes CDR1 SQVTM and CDR2 ANQGSEA. This CDR3 has 13 amino acids. V was cut by 3 bases and J by 1 base, with 4 bases left in between. The CDR3, as DNA: TGCAGCGTTGATCTTTCTGGGGCCAACGTCCTGACTTTC. This translates into CSVDLSGANVLTF.

This clone was seen repeatedly, ten times or more. This chain links TRBV5-4 with TRBJ2-3, with 13 bases fitting TRBD2. This CDR3 is 16 amino acids long. Germline V gene data show CDR1 as SGHNT and CDR2 as YYREEE (reference sequence). J was trimmed by 5 bases and V by 5 bases; bases with no gene match: 8. CDR3 residues: CASRRTSGGPGDTQYF. The CDR3 DNA sequence: TGTGCCAGCAGGCGGACTAGCGGGGGCCCCGGAGATACGCAGTATTTT.

This clone occurred many times. V is TRBV6-4 and J is TRBJ2-2; D is unclear. The CDR3 runs to 13 residues. Trimming left V 4 bases short and J 3 bases short, with 6 bases between. The V gene's germline CDR1 is MRHNA and CDR2 SNTAGT. This chain's CDR3 is CASSATDTGELFF. The DNA of the CDR3 is TGTGCCAGCAGTGCAACCGACACCGGGGAGCTGTTTTTT.

This clone is medium-sized. V is TRBV29-1 and J is TRBJ1-2; a possible D gene is TRBD1 (5 bases). The CDR3 extends over 11 amino acids. Germline V CDR1 and CDR2: SQVTM, ANQGSEA. V was pared by 7 bases and J by 8 bases, with 14 bases between. The CDR3 sequence: CSAPAWGGYTF. The CDR3 region has the DNA TGCAGCGCTCCAGCATGGGGCGGCTACACCTTC.

V gene TRBV5-1 combines with J gene TRBJ2-5; unclear D gene. The CDR3 totals 12 residues. CDR1 and CDR2 from the germline V gene are SGHRS and YFSETQ. Trimming stripped 2 bases from V and 4 bases from J, with 6 bases between. CDR3 protein: CASSFRSETQYF. The CDR3, as DNA: TGCGCCAGCAGCTTCCGTTCAGAGACCCAGTACTTC.

The CDR3 DNA is TGTGCCAGCAGTCCAAGACAAGGACTAGCGGTCACCTACGAGCAGTACTTC. This translates into CASSPRQGLAVTYEQYF. The J gene is TRBJ2-5, the V gene TRBV28, with TRBD2 matching 10 bases. The end of the DNA is better explained by TRBJ2-7, so the J call may be wrong. Germline V gives CDR1 MDHEN, CDR2 SYDVKM. The CDR3 loop spans 17 amino acids.

V is TRBV7-9 and J is TRBJ2-6; D is uncertain. The CDR3 extends over 14 amino acids. Trimming pared 6 bases from V and 2 bases from J, leaving 8 bases between. CDR1 and CDR2 from the germline V gene are SEHNR and FQNEAQ (reference sequence). The chain's CDR3 is CASRLNTGANVLTF. In DNA, the CDR3 is TGTGCCAGCAGGTTGAATACTGGGGCCAACGTCCTGACTTTC.